Listed here are 10 T cell receptor beta chains from one sample, sequenced in a study of T cell repertoires in cytomegalovirus infection. Each CDR3 protein gets one entry after TCRdb re-called the reads with MiXCR. The sample yields 150,000 to 200,000 distinct CDR3 sequences, about an eighth seen once. Sequencing input: PBMCs. All receptors derive from a human donor in good health (CMV status not recorded). Some clones in this sample may be carry-over from other donors' samples.

The J gene is TRBJ1-1, the V gene TRBV20-1; TRBD1 might be the D (5 bases). In germline, CDR1 is DFQATT, CDR2 SNEGSKA (reference sequence). With 0 bases removed from V and 2 bases from J, the gap between germline ends came to 10 bases. The CDR3 covers 14 residues. DNA of the CDR3: TGCAGTGCTAGAGATCGGGGCGGTAACACTGAAGCTTTCTTT. This codes for CSARDRGGNTEAFF.

This clonotype was seen more than once but under ten times. V usage is TRBV19 and J usage is TRBJ1-5; 7 bases agree with TRBD1. Trimming cost V 6 bases and J 3 bases; bases outside gene matches: 5. CDR1 LNHDA and CDR2 SQIVND come from the germline V gene (reference sequence). The CDR3 extends over 14 amino acids. The CDR3 nucleotides read TGTGCCAGTAGGATGGGACAGTACAATCAGCCCCAGCATTTT. Translated, it gives CASRMGQYNQPQHF.

This clonotype was counted a few times. This rearrangement joins TRBV20-1 to TRBJ2-2, with 9 positions matching TRBD2. Germline CDR1 and CDR2: DFQATT and SNEGSKA (reference sequence). CDR3 length equals 15 residues. Trimming at V came to 5 bases and at J to 5 bases, leaving 9 bases not matched to a gene. CDR3 in amino acids: CSAEGAGGGTGELFF. Here the CDR3 DNA reads TGCAGTGCTGAGGGAGCGGGGGGAGGTACCGGGGAGCTGTTTTTT.

V and J are TRBV6-5 and TRBJ2-6; D possibly corresponds to TRBD1 (6 bases). This CDR3 is 18 amino acids long. The V end lost 6 bases, the J end lost 0 bases, and 18 bases lay between the germline ends. The germline V gene encodes CDR1 MNHEY and CDR2 SVGAGI. DNA of the CDR3: TGTGCCAGCAGGTTAAAGCAGGGACAAATCTCTGGGGCCAACGTCCTGACTTTC. This codes for CASRLKQGQISGANVLTF.

The chain couples TRBV15 to TRBJ1-5; D ambiguous. This CDR3 is built from 16 residues. With 4 bases removed from V and 3 bases from J, the gap between germline ends came to 16 bases. CDR1 and CDR2 (germline): LNHNV, YYDKDF (reference sequence). DNA for the CDR3: TGTGCCACCAGCACTGGGTGGGATACGAACAATCAGCCCCAGCATTTT. It translates to CATSTGWDTNNQPQHF.

The sample holds a few counts of this clonotype. The CDR3 reads CASSSGTGVLYGYTF. CDR3 DNA sequence: TGTGCCAGCAGTTCCGGGACAGGGGTCCTCTATGGCTACACCTTC. This chain connects TRBV12-3 or TRBV12-4 to TRBJ1-2; 10 positions agree with TRBD1. V lost 4 bases and J lost 4; bases outside the gene matches: 6. The CDR3 totals 15 residues.

For this clonotype: This may be a read error, as it is one base from a much larger clone. J is TRBJ1-1 and V is TRBV6-5; TRBD1 matches at 7 bases. Looked up from germline, CDR1 is MNHEY and CDR2 is SVGAGI. The CDR3 totals 14 residues. As DNA, the CDR3 is TGTGCCAGCAGTCGAGACAGGGTGGGCACTGATGCTTTCTTT. Its protein product is CASSRDRVGTDAFF.

This clonotype was seen more than once but under ten times. This chain uses TRBV6-1 with TRBJ1-2, with a possible D match to TRBD1 (6 bases). Trimming took off 8 bases at V and 0 bases at J, with 19 bases between the two ends. CDR1 and CDR2 from the germline V gene are MNHNS and SASEGT. The length of the CDR3 is 16 residues. CDR3 residues: CASGGTPSSTNYGYTF. CDR3 DNA sequence: TGTGCCAGCGGCGGGACACCTTCATCGACTAACTATGGCTACACCTTC.

This clonotype was picked up many times. The J gene is TRBJ1-4, the V gene TRBV7-3, with D hard to call. The length of the CDR3 is 13 residues. Germline V lookup: CDR1 SGHTA, CDR2 FQGTGA. Trimming pared 3 bases from V and 8 bases from J, leaving 10 bases between. This CDR3 is CASSFLQGEKLFF. The CDR3 nucleotides read TGTGCCAGCAGCTTTTTACAAGGCGAAAAACTGTTTTTT.

This clonotype was counted only a few times. This chain uses TRBV20-1 with TRBJ1-1, with D unresolved. Trimming took 7 bases from V and 4 from J, leaving 10 bases between them. Germline V gene sequence: CDR1 DFQATT, CDR2 SNEGSKA (reference sequence). CDR3 length: 11 residues. CDR3 sequence (DNA): TGCAGTGTTTCGGAGGGCACTGAAGCTTTCTTT. Its translation is CSVSEGTEAFF.